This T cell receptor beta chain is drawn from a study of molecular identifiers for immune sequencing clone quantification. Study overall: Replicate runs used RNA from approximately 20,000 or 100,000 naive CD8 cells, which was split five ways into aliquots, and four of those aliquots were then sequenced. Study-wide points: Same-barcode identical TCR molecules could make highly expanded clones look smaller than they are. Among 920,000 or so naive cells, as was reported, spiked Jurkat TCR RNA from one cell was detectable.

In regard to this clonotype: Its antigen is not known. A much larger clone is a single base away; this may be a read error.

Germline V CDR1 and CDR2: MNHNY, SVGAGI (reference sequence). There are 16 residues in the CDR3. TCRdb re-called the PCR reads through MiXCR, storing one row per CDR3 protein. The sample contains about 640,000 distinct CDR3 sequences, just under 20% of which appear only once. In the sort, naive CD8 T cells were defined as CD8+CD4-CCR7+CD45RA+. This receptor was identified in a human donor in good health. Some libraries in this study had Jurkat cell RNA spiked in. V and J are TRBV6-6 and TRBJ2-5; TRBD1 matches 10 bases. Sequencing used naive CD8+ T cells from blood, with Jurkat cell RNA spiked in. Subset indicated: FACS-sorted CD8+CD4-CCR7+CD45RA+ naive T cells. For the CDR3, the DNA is TGTGCCGGCAGTTCCTACCCCGACAGGGGGCTTGAGACCCAGTACTTC. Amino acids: CAGSSYPDRGLETQYF.